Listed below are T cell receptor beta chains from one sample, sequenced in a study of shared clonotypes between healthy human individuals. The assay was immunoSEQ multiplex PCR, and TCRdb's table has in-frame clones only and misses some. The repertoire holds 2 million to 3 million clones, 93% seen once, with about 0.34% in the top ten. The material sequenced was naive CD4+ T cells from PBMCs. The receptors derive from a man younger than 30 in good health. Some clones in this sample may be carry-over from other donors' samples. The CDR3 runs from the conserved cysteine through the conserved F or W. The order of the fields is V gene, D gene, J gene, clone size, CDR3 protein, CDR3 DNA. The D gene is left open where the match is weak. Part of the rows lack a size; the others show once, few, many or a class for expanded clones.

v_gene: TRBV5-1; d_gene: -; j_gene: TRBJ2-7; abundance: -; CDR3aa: CASSLLSDSRLGEQYF; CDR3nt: TGCGCCAGCAGCTTGTTGAGCGACAGCCGGTTAGGGGAGCAGTACTTC
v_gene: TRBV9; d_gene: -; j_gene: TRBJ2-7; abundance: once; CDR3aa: CASSVGATSPYEQYF; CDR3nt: TGTGCCAGCAGCGTAGGGGCCACATCCCCCTACGAGCAGTACTTC
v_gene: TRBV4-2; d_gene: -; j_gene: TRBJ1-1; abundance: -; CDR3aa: CASSQEVRLEAFF; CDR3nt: TGTGCCAGCAGCCAAGAGGTTCGTCTTGAAGCTTTCTTT
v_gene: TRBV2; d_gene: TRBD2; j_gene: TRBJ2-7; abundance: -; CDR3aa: CASSVLAGGPSGYEQYF; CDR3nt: TGTGCCAGCAGTGTGCTAGCGGGAGGGCCCTCGGGGTACGAGCAGTACTTC
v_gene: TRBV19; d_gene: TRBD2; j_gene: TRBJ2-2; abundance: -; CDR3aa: CASSPGRGTGGELFF; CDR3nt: TGTGCCAGTAGCCCTGGGAGGGGAACCGGCGGGGAGCTGTTTTTT
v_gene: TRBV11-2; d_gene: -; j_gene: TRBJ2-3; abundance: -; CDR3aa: CASSLAGNTQYF; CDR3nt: TGTGCCAGCAGCTTAGCTGGGAATACGCAGTATTTT
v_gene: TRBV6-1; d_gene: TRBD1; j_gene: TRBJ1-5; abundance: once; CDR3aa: CASRGQGAKGQPQHF; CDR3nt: TGTGCCAGCAGGGGACAGGGGGCGAAGGGTCAGCCCCAGCATTTT
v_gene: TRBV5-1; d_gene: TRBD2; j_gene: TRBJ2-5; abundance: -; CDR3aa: CASSSAGGETQYF; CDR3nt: TGCGCCAGCAGCTCTGCGGGGGGAGAGACCCAGTACTTC
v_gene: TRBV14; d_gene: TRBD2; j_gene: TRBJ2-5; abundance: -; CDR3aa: CASSQGLAGEETQYF; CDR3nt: TGTGCCAGCAGCCAAGGGCTAGCGGGAGAAGAGACCCAGTACTTC
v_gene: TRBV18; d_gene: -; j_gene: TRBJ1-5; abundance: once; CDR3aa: CASSPGTGDQPQHF; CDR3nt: TGTGCCAGCTCACCCGGGACGGGGGATCAGCCCCAGCATTTT
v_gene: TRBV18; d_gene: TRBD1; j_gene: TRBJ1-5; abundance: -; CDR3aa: CASSPDRGSQPQHF; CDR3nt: TGTGCCAGCTCACCTGACAGGGGGAGCCAGCCCCAGCATTTT
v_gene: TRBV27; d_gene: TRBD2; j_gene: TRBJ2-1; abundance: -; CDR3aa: CASSPRLAGGLPIIRSSYNEQFF; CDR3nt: TGTGCCAGCAGTCCCAGACTAGCGGGAGGGCTCCCGATTATCAGAAGCTCCTACAATGAGCAGTTCTTC
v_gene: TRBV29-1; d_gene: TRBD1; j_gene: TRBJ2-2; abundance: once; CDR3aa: CSVGQVTGELFF; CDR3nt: TGCAGCGTGGGACAGGTCACCGGGGAGCTGTTTTTT
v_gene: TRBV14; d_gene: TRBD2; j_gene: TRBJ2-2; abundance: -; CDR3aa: CASSQDVRGGLYAGELFF; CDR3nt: TGTGCCAGCAGCCAAGATGTACGCGGGGGGCTTTACGCCGGGGAGCTGTTTTTT
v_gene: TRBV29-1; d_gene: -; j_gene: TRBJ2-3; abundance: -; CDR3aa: CSGHRRITDTQYF; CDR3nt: TGCAGCGGACACAGAAGAATTACAGATACGCAGTATTTT
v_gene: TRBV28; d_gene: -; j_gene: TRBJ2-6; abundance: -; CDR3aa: CASSFTGSGANVLTF; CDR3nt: TGTGCCAGCAGTTTCACCGGCTCTGGGGCCAACGTCCTGACTTTC
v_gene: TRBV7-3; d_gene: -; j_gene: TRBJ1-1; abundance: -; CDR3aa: CASSSTSNTEAFF; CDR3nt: TGTGCCAGCAGCTCTACATCGAACACTGAAGCTTTCTTT
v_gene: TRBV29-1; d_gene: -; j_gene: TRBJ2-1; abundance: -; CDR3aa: CSVARFSYNEQFF; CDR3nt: TGCAGCGTTGCTCGGTTTTCCTACAATGAGCAGTTCTTC
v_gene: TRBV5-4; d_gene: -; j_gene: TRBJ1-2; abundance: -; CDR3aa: CASSLLSVSDNYGYTF; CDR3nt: TGTGCCAGCAGCTTGCTTTCCGTCTCTGATAACTATGGCTACACCTTC
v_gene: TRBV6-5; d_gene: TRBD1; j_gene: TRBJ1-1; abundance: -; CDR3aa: CASSPTGGYTEAFF; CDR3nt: TGTGCCAGCAGTCCGACAGGGGGCTACACTGAAGCTTTCTTT
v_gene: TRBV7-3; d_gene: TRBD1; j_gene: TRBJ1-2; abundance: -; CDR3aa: CASSLSGQGYGYTF; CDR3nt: TGTGCCAGCAGCTTATCGGGACAGGGGTATGGCTACACCTTC
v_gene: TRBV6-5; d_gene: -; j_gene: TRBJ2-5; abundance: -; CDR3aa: CASSWDRRISQETQYF; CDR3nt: TGTGCCAGCAGTTGGGACCGAAGAATTTCCCAGGAGACCCAGTACTTC
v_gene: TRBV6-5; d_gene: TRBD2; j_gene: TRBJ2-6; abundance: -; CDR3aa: CASRGGAGANVLTF; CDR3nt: TGTGCCAGCAGGGGGGGGGCTGGGGCCAACGTCCTGACTTTC
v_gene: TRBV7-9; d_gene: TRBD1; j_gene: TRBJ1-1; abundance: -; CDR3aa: CASSLQGGNTEAFF; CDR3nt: TGTGCCAGCAGCTTACAGGGGGGGAACACTGAAGCTTTCTTT
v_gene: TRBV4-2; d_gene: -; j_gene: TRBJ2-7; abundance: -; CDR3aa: CASSQAGGSSGEQYF; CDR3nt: TGTGCCAGCAGCCAAGCGGGTGGATCCTCGGGGGAGCAGTACTTC
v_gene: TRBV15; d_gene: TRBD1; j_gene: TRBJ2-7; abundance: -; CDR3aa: CAASRGQGGYEQYF; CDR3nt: TGTGCCGCCAGCAGGGGACAGGGGGGCTACGAGCAGTACTTC
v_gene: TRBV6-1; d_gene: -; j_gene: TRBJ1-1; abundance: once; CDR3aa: CASSRGDTEAFF; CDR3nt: TGTGCCAGTTCGAGGGGGGACACTGAAGCTTTCTTT
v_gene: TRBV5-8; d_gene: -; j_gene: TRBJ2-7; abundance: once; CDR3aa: CASSFRTGSYEQYF; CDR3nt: TGTGCCAGCAGCTTTAGAACAGGATCCTACGAGCAGTACTTC
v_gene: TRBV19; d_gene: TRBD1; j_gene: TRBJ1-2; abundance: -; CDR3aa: CASSRGQLLYGYTF; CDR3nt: TGTGCCAGTAGTAGGGGACAGCTACTCTATGGCTACACCTTC
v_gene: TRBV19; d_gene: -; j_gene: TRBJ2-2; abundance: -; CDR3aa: CASSLGVTGRASGELFF; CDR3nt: TGTGCCAGTAGTCTTGGCGTTACAGGGAGGGCCTCCGGGGAGCTGTTTTTT
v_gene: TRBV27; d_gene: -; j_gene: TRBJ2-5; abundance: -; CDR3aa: CASRTDRTETQYF; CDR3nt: TGTGCCAGCAGGACTGATCGGACTGAGACCCAGTACTTC
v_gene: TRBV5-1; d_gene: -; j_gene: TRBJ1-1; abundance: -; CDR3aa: CASSFGTLNTEAFF; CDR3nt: TGCGCCAGCAGCTTTGGGACTTTGAACACTGAAGCTTTCTTT
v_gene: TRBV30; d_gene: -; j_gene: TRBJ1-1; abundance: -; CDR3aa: CAWSVPMNTEAFF; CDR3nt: TGTGCCTGGAGCGTACCGATGAACACTGAAGCTTTCTTT
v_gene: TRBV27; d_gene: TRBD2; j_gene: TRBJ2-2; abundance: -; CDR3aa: CASSLWGGAGVRAGELFF; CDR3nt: TGTGCCAGCAGTTTATGGGGTGGAGCGGGAGTTAGGGCCGGGGAGCTGTTTTTT
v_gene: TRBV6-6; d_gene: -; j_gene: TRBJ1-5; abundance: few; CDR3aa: CASRQLNQPQHF; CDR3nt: TGTGCCAGCAGACAACTAAATCAGCCCCAGCATTTT
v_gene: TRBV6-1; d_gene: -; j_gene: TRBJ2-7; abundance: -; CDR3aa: CASSEARQSYEQYF; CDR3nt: TGTGCCAGCAGTGAAGCTCGGCAGTCCTACGAGCAGTACTTC
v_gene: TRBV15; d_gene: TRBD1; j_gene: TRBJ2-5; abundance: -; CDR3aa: CATSREDRAGETQYF; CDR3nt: TGTGCCACCAGCAGAGAAGACAGGGCCGGCGAGACCCAGTACTTC
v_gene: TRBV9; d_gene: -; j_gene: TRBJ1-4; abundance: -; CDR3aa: CASSVRVGLNEKLFF; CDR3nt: TGTGCCAGCAGCGTAAGGGTCGGCCTTAATGAAAAACTGTTTTTT
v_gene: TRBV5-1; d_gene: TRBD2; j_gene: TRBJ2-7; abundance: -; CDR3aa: CASSLAVTSGESYEQYF; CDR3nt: TGCGCCAGCAGCTTGGCCGTTACTAGCGGCGAATCCTACGAGCAGTACTTC
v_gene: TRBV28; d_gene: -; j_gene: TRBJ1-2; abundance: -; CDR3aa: CASHSLYGYTF; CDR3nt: TGTGCCAGCCACAGTCTCTATGGCTACACCTTC
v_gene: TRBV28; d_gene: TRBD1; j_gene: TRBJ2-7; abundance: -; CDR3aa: CASVTGGAGYEQYF; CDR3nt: TGTGCCAGCGTGACAGGGGGCGCGGGGTACGAGCAGTACTTC
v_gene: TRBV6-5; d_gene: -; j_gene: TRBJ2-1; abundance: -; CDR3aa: CASSGSGGPYNEQFF; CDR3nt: TGTGCCAGCAGTGGGTCCGGGGGGCCTTACAATGAGCAGTTCTTC
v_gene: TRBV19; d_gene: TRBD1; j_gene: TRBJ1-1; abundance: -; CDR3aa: CASSTGQGSWGTEAFF; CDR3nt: TGTGCCAGTAGTACGGGACAGGGAAGCTGGGGCACTGAAGCTTTCTTT
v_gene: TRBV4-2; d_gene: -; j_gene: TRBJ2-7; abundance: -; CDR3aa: CASSQPGREQYF; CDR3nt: TGTGCCAGCAGCCAACCCGGACGCGAGCAGTACTTC
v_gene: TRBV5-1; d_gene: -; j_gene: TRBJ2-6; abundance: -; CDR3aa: CASSLVGGSGANVLTF; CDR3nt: TGCGCCAGCAGCTTGGTCGGGGGATCTGGGGCCAACGTCCTGACTTTC
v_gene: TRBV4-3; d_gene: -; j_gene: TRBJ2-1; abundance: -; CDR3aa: CASSQGGNEQFF; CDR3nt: TGCGCCAGCAGCCAAGGGGGTAATGAGCAGTTCTTC
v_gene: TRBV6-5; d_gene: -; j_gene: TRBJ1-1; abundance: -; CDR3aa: CASSYSAPNTEAFF; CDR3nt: TGTGCCAGCAGTTACTCAGCCCCGAACACTGAAGCTTTCTTT
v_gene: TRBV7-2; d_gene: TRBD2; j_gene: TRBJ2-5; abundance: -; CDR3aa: CASSFVWGGEETQYF; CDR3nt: TGTGCCAGCAGCTTCGTCTGGGGGGGGGAAGAGACCCAGTACTTC
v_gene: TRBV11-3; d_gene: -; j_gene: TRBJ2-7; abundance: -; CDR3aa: CASSLGGAPSYEQYF; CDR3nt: TGTGCCAGCAGCTTAGGGGGGGCACCCTCCTACGAGCAGTACTTC
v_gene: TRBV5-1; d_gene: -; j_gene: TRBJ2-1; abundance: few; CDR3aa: CASSLVGGWSYNEQFF; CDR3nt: TGCGCCAGCAGCTTGGTAGGGGGATGGTCCTACAATGAGCAGTTCTTC
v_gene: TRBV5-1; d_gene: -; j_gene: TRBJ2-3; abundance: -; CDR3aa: CASSSTGSPTTDTQYF; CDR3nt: TGCGCCAGCAGCTCTACAGGGTCCCCGACCACAGATACGCAGTATTTT
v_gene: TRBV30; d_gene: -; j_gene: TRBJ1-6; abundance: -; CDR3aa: CAWRREEVPLHF; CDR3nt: TGTGCCTGGAGGAGGGAGGAAGTACCCCTCCACTTT
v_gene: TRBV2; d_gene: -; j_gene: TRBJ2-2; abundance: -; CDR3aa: CASSPAFYTGELFF; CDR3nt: TGTGCCAGCAGTCCTGCATTCTACACCGGGGAGCTGTTTTTT
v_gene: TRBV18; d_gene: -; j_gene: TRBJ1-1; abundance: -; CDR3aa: CASSPLSDTNTEAFF; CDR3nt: TGTGCCAGCTCACCATTGTCGGACACGAACACTGAAGCTTTCTTT
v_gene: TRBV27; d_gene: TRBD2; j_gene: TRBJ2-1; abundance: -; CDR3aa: CASSHDASGRQPGDNEQFF; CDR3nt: TGTGCCAGCAGCCATGATGCTAGCGGGAGGCAACCCGGGGACAATGAGCAGTTCTTC